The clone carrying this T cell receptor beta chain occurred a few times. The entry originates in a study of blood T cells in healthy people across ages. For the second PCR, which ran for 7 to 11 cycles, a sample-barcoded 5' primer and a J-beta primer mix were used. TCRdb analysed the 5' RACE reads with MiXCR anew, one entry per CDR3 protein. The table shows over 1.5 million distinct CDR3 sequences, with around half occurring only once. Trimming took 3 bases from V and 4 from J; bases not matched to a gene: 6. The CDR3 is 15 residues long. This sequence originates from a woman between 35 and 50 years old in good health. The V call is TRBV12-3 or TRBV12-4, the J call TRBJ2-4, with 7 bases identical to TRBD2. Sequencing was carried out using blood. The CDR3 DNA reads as TGTGCCAGCAGTTTTTGGGGGGGGGAAAAAAACATTCAGTACTTC. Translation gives CASSFWGGEKNIQYF.